A single sample is the source of the 25 T cell receptor beta chains below, sequenced in a study of technical replicates of blood from a handful of donors. Data came from immunoSEQ multiplex PCR; TCRdb stores just in-frame clones and leaves some out. Of approximately 70,000 clones listed, just under 97% are singletons. Material: T cells isolated from PBMCs. The origin of the receptors is a human donor in good health.

The V call is TRBV28, the J call TRBJ2-7, with 7 bases that match TRBD1. Germline CDR1 reads MDHEN; CDR2 reads SYDVKM. Trimming removed 6 bases from V and 3 bases from J; junction bases left unmatched: 14. CDR3 length: 16 residues. CDR3 nucleotides: TGTGCCAGCAGCGAGACGCCGGGACAGTCAATCTACGAGCAGTACTTC. This gives the protein CASSETPGQSIYEQYF.

The rearrangement uses TRBV15 and TRBJ1-5, with D unresolved. The CDR3 sequence is 14 residues long. V lost 0 bases to trimming and J lost 0 bases, with 3 bases between them. Germline V gives CDR1 LNHNV, CDR2 YYDKDF (reference sequence). The CDR3 loop is CATSRDGSNQPQHF. The CDR3 DNA reads as TGTGCCACCAGCAGAGACGGTAGCAATCAGCCCCAGCATTTT.

The chain couples TRBV6-5 to TRBJ2-1; the match to TRBD2 covers 9 bases. The CDR3 has 15 residues. Germline loops: CDR1 MNHEY, CDR2 SVGAGI. J lost 0 bases, V lost 9 bases, and 6 bases had no gene match. CDR3 in amino acids: CASSLAGLSYNEQFF. The CDR3 DNA is TGTGCCAGTTCACTAGCGGGTCTCTCCTACAATGAGCAGTTCTTC.

The rearrangement uses TRBV28 and TRBJ2-2; 8 positions agree with TRBD2. V shed 5 bases, J shed 6 bases, and the junction held 14 bases outside the gene matches. The CDR3 contains 17 residues. Germline V gene sequence: CDR1 MDHEN, CDR2 SYDVKM. DNA of the CDR3: TGTGCCAGCAGTCTCCCGGGACTAGTGTGGAGCTCCGGGGAGCTGTTTTTT. It specifies CASSLPGLVWSSGELFF.

This chain uses TRBV19 with TRBJ2-3, with D perhaps matching TRBD2 (7 bases). With 3 bases removed from V and 2 bases from J, the gap between germline ends came to 12 bases. The V gene's germline CDR1 is LNHDA and CDR2 SQIVND (reference sequence). The CDR3 contains 15 residues. The CDR3 region has the DNA TGTGCCAGTAGTATCGGGGGGCGCGTCACAGATACGCAGTATTTT. This codes for CASSIGGRVTDTQYF. Complete variable domain (other parts from reference TRBV19 and TRBJ2-3): DGGITQSPKYLFRKEGQNVTLSCEQNLNHDAMYWYRQDPGQGLRLIYYSQIVNDFQKGDIAEGYSVSREKKESFPLTVTSAQKNPTAFYLCASSIGGRVTDTQYFGPGTRLTVL.

This rearrangement joins TRBV6-1 to TRBJ2-5; D is perhaps TRBD1 (6 bases). Germline V gene sequence: CDR1 MNHNS, CDR2 SASEGT. Trimming stripped 6 bases from V and 2 bases from J, with 16 bases between. The CDR3 is 15 residues long. CDR3 region: CASRMFRDKQETQYF. CDR3 sequence (DNA): TGTGCCAGCAGGATGTTCCGGGACAAGCAAGAGACCCAGTACTTC.

The chain employs TRBV9 and TRBJ1-1; D is uncertain. V was shortened by 2 bases and J by 0 bases, with 8 bases between the two germline ends. This CDR3 spans 14 amino acids. CDR1 SGDLS and CDR2 YYNGEE come from the germline V gene. CDR3 DNA: TGTGCCAGCAGCGTCGCAGAAATGAACACTGAAGCTTTCTTT. Its translation is CASSVAEMNTEAFF. Together with reference TRBV9 and TRBJ1-1, the CDR3 gives the full variable domain: DSGVTQTPKHLITATGQRVTLRCSPRSGDLSVYWYQQSLDQGLQFLIQYYNGEERAKGNILERFSAQQFPDLHSELNLSSLELGDSALYFCASSVAEMNTEAFFGQGTRLTVV.

This chain joins TRBV29-1 and TRBJ1-1; no firm D call. Germline V gene lookup returns CDR1 SQVTM and CDR2 ANQGSEA. V lost 4 bases, J lost 4 bases, and 16 bases lay in between. This CDR3 comprises 14 residues. CDR3 DNA: TGCAGCGTTGGGAAAGAACTGGGGAGCACTGAAGCTTTCTTT. The encoded protein is CSVGKELGSTEAFF.

The CDR3 sequence: CASSYLRLMNTEAFF. The CDR3 DNA reads as TGTGCCAGCAGTTACCTTAGACTGATGAACACTGAAGCTTTCTTT. The V and J genes are TRBV6-5 and TRBJ1-1; D gene ambiguous. V lost 2 bases and J 0 bases, leaving 10 bases between the germline ends. The germline gives CDR1 MNHEY, CDR2 SVGAGI. CDR3 length equals 15 residues.

This chain links TRBV4-1 with TRBJ2-7; 7 bases fit TRBD2. The CDR3 has 17 residues. Germline V gene sequence: CDR1 MGHRA, CDR2 YSYEKL. V trimming: 3 bases; J trimming: 0 bases; junction bases outside the gene matches: 11. CDR3 nucleotide sequence: TGCGCCAGCAGCCATATTACAGGAGCGGGAAGCTCCTACGAGCAGTACTTC. This codes for CASSHITGAGSSYEQYF.

Concerning this clone: This sample includes further DNA sequences coding for the same CDR3. V is TRBV9 and J is TRBJ2-1; D unclear. The germline V gene has CDR1 SGDLS and CDR2 YYNGEE. V lost 0 bases and J lost 0, with 10 bases in between. This CDR3 spans 16 amino acids. This CDR3 reads CASSVATGSSYNEQFF. Here the CDR3 DNA reads TGTGCCAGCAGCGTAGCTACGGGTAGCTCCTACAATGAGCAGTTCTTC.

Here the CDR3 reads CASSEYPPRVPQNDEQFF. The CDR3 DNA reads as TGTGCCAGCAGTGAATATCCCCCCAGGGTCCCCCAAAATGACGAGCAGTTCTTC. This chain links TRBV25-1 with TRBJ2-1, with D possibly TRBD1 on 5 matching bases. Germline-derived CDR1 and CDR2 are MGHDK and SYGVNS. There are 18 residues in the CDR3. Between the trimmed V and J ends, which lost 0 bases and 10 bases, there was a span of 25 bases.

The chain recombines TRBV11-1 with TRBJ1-2; 7 bases align to TRBD1. Trimming removed 5 bases from V and 1 base from J; junction bases left unmatched: 4. Germline CDR1 is SGHAT and CDR2 is FQDESV (reference sequence). The CDR3 runs 14 residues. CDR3: CASSPGQLNYGYTF. The CDR3 region has the DNA TGTGCCAGCAGCCCGGGACAGCTTAACTATGGCTACACCTTC.

This chain connects TRBV6-4 to TRBJ1-1; 7 bases agree with TRBD1. The J segment lost 10 bases and the V segment lost 0 bases, leaving 11 bases of the junction unmatched. Germline V gene data show CDR1 as MRHNA and CDR2 as SNTAGT. CDR3 length: 15 residues. CDR3 in amino acids: CASSDSRQGGERAFF. The CDR3 DNA reads TGTGCCAGCAGTGACTCCCGACAGGGAGGAGAAAGAGCTTTCTTT.

The chain employs TRBV5-1 and TRBJ2-3; D call uncertain. The CDR3 sequence is 11 residues long. Germline CDR1 is SGHRS and CDR2 is YFSETQ. V was clipped by 5 bases and J by 4 bases, with 5 bases between them. The CDR3 DNA reads TGCGCCAGCAGGGGCGCAGATACGCAGTATTTT. It specifies CASRGADTQYF.

The J gene is TRBJ1-3, the V gene TRBV9; 11 bases align to TRBD1. In germline, CDR1 is SGDLS, CDR2 YYNGEE. Germline trimming cut 3 bases from V and 0 bases from J; bases unmatched to any gene: 5. CDR3 size: 17 residues. The CDR3 DNA follows: TGTGCCAGCAGCGCCGGACAGGGGGCGGCCTCTGGAAACACCATATATTTT. Translation gives CASSAGQGAASGNTIYF.

The gene calls are TRBV19 and TRBJ2-5; D is unclear. V lost 5 bases, J lost 5 bases, and 12 bases lay in between. In germline, CDR1 is LNHDA, CDR2 SQIVND (reference sequence). The CDR3 sequence is 13 residues long. CDR3 in amino acids: CASSVRTRETQYF. CDR3 DNA sequence: TGTGCCAGTAGTGTACGTACCCGGGAGACCCAGTACTTC.

This chain connects TRBV5-6 to TRBJ1-3, with D unclear. The CDR3 sequence is 14 residues long. The V end was cut by 4 bases, the J end by 4 bases, with 12 bases between. Looked up from germline, CDR1 is SGHDT and CDR2 is YYEEEE. In DNA, the CDR3 is TGTGCCAGCAGCCTGGGAGGGATCGGAAACACCATATATTTT. Translating gives CASSLGGIGNTIYF.

The chain has TRBV7-6 and TRBJ2-7; D may be TRBD2 (5 bases). The CDR3 has 14 amino acids. V was clipped by 1 base and J by 4 bases, with 11 bases between them. In germline, CDR1 is SGHVS, CDR2 FNYEAQ. The CDR3: CASSLVVTGYEQYF. The CDR3 region has the DNA TGTGCCAGCAGCTTAGTCGTTACGGGATACGAGCAGTACTTC.

V usage is TRBV6-5 and J usage is TRBJ2-1; 10 nucleotides line up with TRBD2. The length of the CDR3 is 15 residues. Looked up from germline, CDR1 is MNHEY and CDR2 is SVGAGI. Trimming cost V 2 bases and J 8 bases; bases outside gene matches: 6. CDR3 in DNA: TGTGCCAGCAGTTACCTAGCGGGAGAGGAGGATGAGCAGTTCTTC. Translated, it gives CASSYLAGEEDEQFF.

The chain is built from TRBV6-1 and TRBJ1-2; 7 bases fit TRBD1. With V trimmed by 5 bases and J by 4 bases, 10 bases remained unmatched. Looked up from germline, CDR1 is MNHNS and CDR2 is SASEGT. The CDR3 has 15 amino acids. The CDR3, as DNA: TGTGCCAGCAGTAGCACCGGTTGGGACAGCTATGGCTACACCTTC. Protein product: CASSSTGWDSYGYTF.

The CDR3 DNA reads TGTGCCAGCAGCTTGGCCGGTAATGAAAAACTGTTTTTT. It is translated as CASSLAGNEKLFF. The chain has TRBV5-4 and TRBJ1-4, with D unclear. The CDR3 is made up of 13 amino acids. Germline-derived CDR1 and CDR2 are SGHNT and YYREEE (reference sequence). V was pared by 0 bases and J by 4 bases, with 4 bases between.

This chain's CDR3 is CASSLDRDLNYGYTF. CDR3 in DNA: TGTGCCAGCAGCTTAGACAGGGACCTTAACTATGGCTACACCTTC. The chain employs TRBV7-9 and TRBJ1-2; D possibly corresponds to TRBD1 (6 bases). V lost 1 base, J lost 1 base, and 10 bases lay in between. CDR1 SEHNR and CDR2 FQNEAQ come from the germline V gene (reference sequence). This CDR3 has 15 amino acids.

V usage is TRBV6-5 and J usage is TRBJ2-1; D is possibly TRBD2 (6 bases). Germline V gene sequence: CDR1 MNHEY, CDR2 SVGAGI. V dropped 3 bases and J dropped 6 bases, with 12 bases sitting between them. The CDR3 covers 14 residues. For the CDR3, the DNA is TGTGCCAGCAGTTATTCCCCCGGGGGCAATGAGCAGTTCTTC. Translation: CASSYSPGGNEQFF.

The V and J genes are TRBV27 and TRBJ1-1; D is ambiguous. Germline loops: CDR1 MNHEY, CDR2 SMNVEV (reference sequence). There are 15 residues in the CDR3. Trimming removed 4 bases from V and 5 bases from J, with 17 bases in between. CDR3 region: CASSYAPGGWTEAFF. The CDR3 DNA reads as TGTGCCAGCAGTTATGCCCCCGGAGGGTGGACTGAAGCTTTCTTT.